Detailed here is one T cell receptor beta chain. Data came from immunoSEQ multiplex PCR; TCRdb stores just in-frame clones and leaves some out. The sample holds tens of thousands of clones; roughly 83% are singletons and the top ten take 47%. The source of the sample is a study of control samples from healthy donors and cancer patients. This CDR3 contains 16 residues. Germline V gives CDR1 SGDLS, CDR2 YYNGEE. The V gene end was trimmed by 1 base and the J gene end by 2 bases; junction bases not matched to a gene: 7. This chain connects TRBV9 to TRBJ2-5; 8 bases fit TRBD2. Sample: blood. This sequence was found in a man in his 60s in good health. CDR3 residues: CASSVNTGGGQETQYF. Written as DNA, the CDR3 is TGTGCCAGCAGCGTAAACACGGGAGGGGGTCAAGAGACCCAGTACTTC.